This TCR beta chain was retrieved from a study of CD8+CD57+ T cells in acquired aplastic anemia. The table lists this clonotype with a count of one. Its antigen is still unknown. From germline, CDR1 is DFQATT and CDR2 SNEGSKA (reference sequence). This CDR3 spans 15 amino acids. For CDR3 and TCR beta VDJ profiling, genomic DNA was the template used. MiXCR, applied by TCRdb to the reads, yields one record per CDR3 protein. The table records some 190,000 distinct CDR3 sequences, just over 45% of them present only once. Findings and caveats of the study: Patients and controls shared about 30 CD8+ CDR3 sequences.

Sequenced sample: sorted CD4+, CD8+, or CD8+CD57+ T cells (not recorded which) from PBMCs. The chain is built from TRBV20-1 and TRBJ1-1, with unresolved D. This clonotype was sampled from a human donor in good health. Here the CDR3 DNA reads TGCTCTCCTAATCTCTGGAACGGCAGGAACACTGAAGCTTTCTTT. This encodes CSPNLWNGRNTEAFF.